This T cell receptor beta chain derives from a study of vaccination and CD4 T cells after COVID-19. Looking at the study overall: The study collected post-vaccine samples a median 72 days after dose two, with a range of 14 to 241. Overlapping spike peptides of SARS-CoV-2, HCoV-NL63, HCoV-OC43 and HCoV-229E were used, and cells were stimulated with them.

This clonotype was detected only once. What it binds is not known. At the Johns Hopkins FTIC core, DNA taken from cultured CD4+ T cells was sequenced by way of the Oncomine TCR Beta short-read assay. Each CDR3 protein gets one entry after TCRdb re-called the PCR reads with MiXCR. The sample consists of about 15,000 distinct CDR3 sequences, around 46% of them appearing once. The sample's treatment: approximately nine-day PBMC culture with coronavirus spike peptide pools or control peptides (ViraFEST assay). V dropped 4 bases and J dropped 10 bases, with 7 bases sitting between them. This CDR3 spans 11 amino acids.

This sequence joins TRBV12-3 or TRBV12-4 and TRBJ1-4; D remains ambiguous. Input material: cultured CD4+ T cells from blood. This clonotype was sampled from a human donor with COVID-19. The CDR3 nucleotides are TGTGCCAGCAGTTCCTCCTCAAAACTGTTTTTT. This gives the protein CASSSSSKLFF.